These T cell receptor beta chains were read from a single sample in a study of CD8 T cells in ankylosing spondylitis. Each CDR3 protein is one row after TCRdb ran MiXCR on the 5' RACE reads. The sample carries more than 650,000 distinct CDR3 sequences, 12% recorded once. The sequencing sample was made of blood, either unsorted or a sorted T cell fraction (not recorded which). All receptors derive from a male donor with ankylosing spondylitis. CDR3s include the opening cysteine and the closing phenylalanine or tryptophan. D genes are given only for firm matches. Size is stated for part of the rows, as once, few or many counts, or as a class when the clone is expanded.

TRBV29-1	.	TRBJ2-6	many	CSVEGAGANVLTF	TGCAGCGTTGAAGGGGCCGGGGCCAACGTCCTGACTTTC
TRBV28	.	TRBJ1-5	few	CASTVLGEAQHF	TGTGCCAGCACCGTACTGGGGGAGGCCCAGCATTTT
TRBV7-2	.	TRBJ2-2	few	CASSLSRVRHNTGELFF	TGTGCCAGCAGCTTAAGTCGGGTCCGTCACAACACCGGGGAGCTGTTTTTT
TRBV12-3/TRBV12-4	.	TRBJ2-5	many	CASSLGLRQETQYF	TGTGCCAGCAGTTTAGGACTTCGACAAGAGACCCAGTACTTC
TRBV28	.	TRBJ1-5	few	CASSLSGGPTWNQPQHF	TGTGCCAGCAGTTTATCGGGGGGGCCAACGTGGAATCAGCCCCAGCATTTT
TRBV5-8	.	TRBJ2-3	.	CASSLLGGANTQYF	TGTGCCAGCAGCCTCCTAGGGGGGGCGAATACGCAGTATTTT
TRBV7-2	.	TRBJ2-1	few	CASSLRLARDEQFF	TGTGCCAGCAGCTTAAGGCTAGCGCGTGATGAGCAGTTCTTC
TRBV4-3	TRBD2	TRBJ2-4	few	CASSQDLGLALAKNIQYF	TGCGCCAGCAGCCAAGATTTGGGACTAGCGCTAGCCAAAAACATTCAGTACTTC
TRBV7-2	.	TRBJ1-1	many	CASSLFGVGLNTEAFF	TGTGCCAGCAGCTTATTTGGGGTGGGGTTGAACACTGAAGCTTTCTTT
TRBV20-1	TRBD1	TRBJ2-5	many	CSATWDRGLETQYF	TGCAGTGCTACCTGGGACAGGGGTTTGGAGACCCAGTACTTC
TRBV6-1	TRBD1	TRBJ1-1	many	CASTHPASWDRETEAFF	TGTGCCAGCACACACCCGGCTAGTTGGGACAGGGAAACTGAAGCTTTCTTT
TRBV7-2	TRBD1	TRBJ2-7	many	CASSLGQIYEQYF	TGTGCCAGCAGCCTGGGACAGATCTACGAGCAGTACTTC
TRBV12-3/TRBV12-4	.	TRBJ1-2	.	CASSNWQGGGYTF	TGTGCCAGCTCCAACTGGCAGGGAGGTGGCTACACCTTC
TRBV7-2	.	TRBJ2-7	few	CASSPRQNYEQYF	TGTGCCAGCAGCCCACGACAAAACTACGAGCAGTACTTC
TRBV6-6	.	TRBJ1-6	few	CASSLPGTLSGSYNSPLHF	TGTGCCAGCAGCCTGCCCGGGACATTATCCGGCTCCTATAATTCACCCCTCCACTTT
TRBV15	.	TRBJ2-5	.	CATSGGSATQYF	TGTGCCACCAGCGGGGGATCTGCGACCCAGTACTTC
TRBV3-1	.	TRBJ2-1	few	CASSYIGVGEQFF	TGTGCCAGCAGCTACATCGGAGTAGGTGAGCAGTTCTTC
TRBV20-1	TRBD2	TRBJ2-5	few	CSARLASGHQETQYF	TGCAGTGCTAGATTGGCTAGCGGCCACCAAGAGACCCAGTACTTC
TRBV10-3	TRBD2	TRBJ2-3	few	CAISDRASGNTQYF	TGTGCCATCAGTGATAGGGCTAGCGGGAATACGCAGTATTTT
TRBV15	.	TRBJ1-5	.	CATSRAGSGNQPQHF	TGTGCCACCAGCAGAGCGGGGTCGGGCAATCAGCCCCAGCATTTT
TRBV12-3/TRBV12-4	TRBD2	TRBJ2-2	.	CASSLAGGFTGELFF	TGTGCCAGCAGCTTAGCGGGAGGATTCACCGGGGAGCTGTTTTTT
TRBV7-9	TRBD1	TRBJ2-1	.	CASRTGSSVDEQFF	TGTGCCAGCCGGACAGGGTCTTCTGTCGATGAGCAGTTCTTC